This TCR beta chain is drawn from a study of blood T cell repertoires in COVID-19 (dated by TCRdb to 2020 to 2021). As for the study more broadly: Samples from collaborators originated in the United States, Italy and Spain and spanned both the acute and convalescent phases of COVID-19. The prospective study material was composed of cDNA or gDNA derived from T cells, B-cell-depleted T cells, or PBMCs. HLA class I and class II types, where available, came from metadata supplied by the sample provider rather than from assay-based typing. Samples were obtained from the ongoing ImmuneRACE study (first 160 participants) and from 1,200 or so subjects provided by 6 global collaborators. Subjects who had been exposed to COVID-19, were actively infected with it, or had recovered from it provided the deeply sampled blood TCRbeta repertoires that made up the dataset. A freely available public database, intended as a resource for researchers studying the immune response to SARS-CoV-2, is where the repertoires were released. Sample metadata almost always included a de-identified subject ID, COVID-19 status, age in years and sex.

At one collaborating source in Seattle, patients were enrolled during active infection and were followed longitudinally through the course of disease. Collaborating institutions collected whole blood in K2EDTA tubes following their own protocols. For TCRbeta analysis, collaborators shipped samples as frozen whole blood, isolated PBMCs, or DNA extracted from either of those sample types. General findings and caveats noted by the study authors: How much clinical and demographic metadata was included differed by source and by participant, and the metadata was provided uncurated.

TCRbeta CDR3 regions were amplified from genomic DNA using the immunoSEQ Assay, a bias-controlled multiplex PCR. The authors' analysis ran thus. Within the assay, amplification of reference gene primers was used to estimate how many nucleated cells each sample contained. Sequence reads were collapsed and filtered to measure the absolute abundance of every unique TCRbeta CDR3 rearrangement. Productive Simpson clonality was computed per sample as the square root of Simpson's diversity index over productive rearrangements. Sourced from immuneACCESS, this table was stored by TCRdb with only in-frame sequences that have V and J called. A share of the clones is absent; for the studies checked, an unresolved V gene accounts for under half, and the remainder has no known explanation. V and J calls and clone size are those listed in that table; D and trimming were worked out from the DNA. Within this sample are some 140,000 clones, with approximately 85% of them counted one time only. The top ten clonotypes cover 0.63% of the sample.

With respect to this clone: No antigen is known for it. There are no base qualities to consult, and no much larger clone falls within one base.

V is cut back by 5 bases and J by 0 bases, with 3 bases in the junction unmatched. The CDR3 measures 16 amino acids from cysteine to phenylalanine. Of all the DNA, just the CDR3 is kept, 48 bases in frame from base 1. Via the germline V gene (reference sequence), CDR1 is GTSNPN and CDR2 SVGIG. The rearrangement combines TRBV30 with TRBJ2-2, with 13 bases aligning to TRBD2. The source of this sequence is a man in his 60s with COVID-19, enrolled during active disease. Sequencing input: peripheral blood. The nucleotide sequence reads TGTGCCTGGGGGGGACTAGCGGGGTCGAACACCGGGGAGCTGTTTTTT. It specifies CAWGGLAGSNTGELFF.